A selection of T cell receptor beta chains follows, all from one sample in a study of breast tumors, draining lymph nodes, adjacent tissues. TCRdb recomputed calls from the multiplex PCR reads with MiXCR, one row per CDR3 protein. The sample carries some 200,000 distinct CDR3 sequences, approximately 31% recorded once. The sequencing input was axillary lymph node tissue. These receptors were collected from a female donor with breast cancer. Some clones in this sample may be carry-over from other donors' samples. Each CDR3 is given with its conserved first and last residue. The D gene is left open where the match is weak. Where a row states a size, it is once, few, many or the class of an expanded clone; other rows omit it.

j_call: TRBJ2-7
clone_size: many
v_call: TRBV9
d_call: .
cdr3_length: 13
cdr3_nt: TGTGCCAGCAGCGTAGTCCCGGGCTACGAGCAGTACTTC
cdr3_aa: CASSVVPGYEQYF

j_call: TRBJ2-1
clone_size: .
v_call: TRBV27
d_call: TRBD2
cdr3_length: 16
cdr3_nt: TGTGCCAGCAGTCCCTTACCCGGGACTAGCTCGACTGAGCAGTTCTTC
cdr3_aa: CASSPLPGTSSTEQFF

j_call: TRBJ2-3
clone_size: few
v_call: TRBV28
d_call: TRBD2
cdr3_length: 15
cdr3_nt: TGTGCCAGCAGTTCAGCGGGAGCCGCCACAGATACGCAGTATTTT
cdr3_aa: CASSSAGAATDTQYF

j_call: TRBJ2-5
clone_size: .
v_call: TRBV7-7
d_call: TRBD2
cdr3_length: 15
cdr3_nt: TGTGCTAGAGATTTTAGCGGGAGGGCCGGAGAGACCCAGTACTTC
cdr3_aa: CARDFSGRAGETQYF

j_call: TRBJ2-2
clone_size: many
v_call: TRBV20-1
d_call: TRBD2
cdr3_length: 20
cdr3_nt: TGCAGTGCTAGGAGACAGCTTGGTACTAGCGGGAGAGGTGGTACCGGGGAGCTGTTTTTT
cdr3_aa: CSARRQLGTSGRGGTGELFF

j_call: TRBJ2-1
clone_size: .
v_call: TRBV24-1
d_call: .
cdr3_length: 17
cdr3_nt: TGTGCCACCAGTGATAATCGGGGGATTTCTTCCTACAATGAGCAGTTCTTC
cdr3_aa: CATSDNRGISSYNEQFF

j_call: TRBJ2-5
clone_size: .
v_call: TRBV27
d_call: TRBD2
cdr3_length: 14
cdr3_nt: TGTGCCAGCAGTTTAGCTAGCGGGAGACAGACCCAGTACTTC
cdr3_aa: CASSLASGRQTQYF

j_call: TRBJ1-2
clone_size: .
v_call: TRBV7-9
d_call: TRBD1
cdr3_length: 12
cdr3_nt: TGTGCCAGCAGCAGGGGACAGGGGGTGGAAGCTTTC
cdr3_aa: CASSRGQGVEAF

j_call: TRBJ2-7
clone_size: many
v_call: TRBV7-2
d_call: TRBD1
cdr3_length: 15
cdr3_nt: TGTGCCAGCAGCTTAAGGGCAGGGGGTTTTTACGAGCAGTACTTC
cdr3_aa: CASSLRAGGFYEQYF

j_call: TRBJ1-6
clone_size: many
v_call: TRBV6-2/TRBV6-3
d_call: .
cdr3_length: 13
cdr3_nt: TGTGCCAGCAGTTACCTCGTAGGATCACCCCTCCACTTT
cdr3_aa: CASSYLVGSPLHF

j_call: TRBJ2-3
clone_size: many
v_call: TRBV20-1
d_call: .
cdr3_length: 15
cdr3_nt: TGCAGTGCTAGCGGGAGCAGGAAGGGTACAGATACGCAGTATTTT
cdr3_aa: CSASGSRKGTDTQYF

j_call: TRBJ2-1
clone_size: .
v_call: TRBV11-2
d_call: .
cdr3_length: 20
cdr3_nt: TGTGCCAGCAGCTTACGAGGCGTCACAGGTCGGATAGTGAGCGGAAGTGAGCAGTTCTTC
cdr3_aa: CASSLRGVTGRIVSGSEQFF

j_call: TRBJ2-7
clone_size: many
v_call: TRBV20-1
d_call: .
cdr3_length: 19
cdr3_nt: TGCAGTGCTAGAGATAGGGGGGCCCGTTGGGAGAGGCAAGAGTACGAGCAGTACTTC
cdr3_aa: CSARDRGARWERQEYEQYF

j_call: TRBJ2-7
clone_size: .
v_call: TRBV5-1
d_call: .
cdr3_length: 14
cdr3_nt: TGCGCCAGCAGCTCATCCGACGGGGGCCCTGAGCAGTACTTC
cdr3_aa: CASSSSDGGPEQYF

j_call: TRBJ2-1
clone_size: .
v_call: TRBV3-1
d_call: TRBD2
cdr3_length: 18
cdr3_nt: TGTGCCAGCAGCCAAGAGGGACTAGCGGGGGGCCCTTACAATGAGCAGTTCTTC
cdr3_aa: CASSQEGLAGGPYNEQFF

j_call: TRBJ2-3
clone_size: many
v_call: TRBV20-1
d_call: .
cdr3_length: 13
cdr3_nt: TGCAGTGCTAGCGGATCTAGCACAGATACGCAGTATTTT
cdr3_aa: CSASGSSTDTQYF

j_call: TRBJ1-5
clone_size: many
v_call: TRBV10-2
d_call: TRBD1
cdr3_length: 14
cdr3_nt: TGCGCCAGCAGTGGGGGACAGAGAAATCAGCCCCAGCATTTT
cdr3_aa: CASSGGQRNQPQHF

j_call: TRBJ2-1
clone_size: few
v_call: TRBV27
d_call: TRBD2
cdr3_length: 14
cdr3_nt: TGTGCCAGCAGTTTAGTGACTAGCAACAATGAGCAGTTCTTC
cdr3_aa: CASSLVTSNNEQFF

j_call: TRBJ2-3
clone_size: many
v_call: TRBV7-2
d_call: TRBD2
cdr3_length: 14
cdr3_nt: TGTGCCAGCACCACTCGCGGGGGATCAGATACGCAGTATTTT
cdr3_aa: CASTTRGGSDTQYF

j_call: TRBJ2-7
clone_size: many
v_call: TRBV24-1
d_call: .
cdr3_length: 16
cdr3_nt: TGTGCCACCAGTGATACCGGGGCCAAGGACTCCTACGAGCAGTACTTC
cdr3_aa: CATSDTGAKDSYEQYF